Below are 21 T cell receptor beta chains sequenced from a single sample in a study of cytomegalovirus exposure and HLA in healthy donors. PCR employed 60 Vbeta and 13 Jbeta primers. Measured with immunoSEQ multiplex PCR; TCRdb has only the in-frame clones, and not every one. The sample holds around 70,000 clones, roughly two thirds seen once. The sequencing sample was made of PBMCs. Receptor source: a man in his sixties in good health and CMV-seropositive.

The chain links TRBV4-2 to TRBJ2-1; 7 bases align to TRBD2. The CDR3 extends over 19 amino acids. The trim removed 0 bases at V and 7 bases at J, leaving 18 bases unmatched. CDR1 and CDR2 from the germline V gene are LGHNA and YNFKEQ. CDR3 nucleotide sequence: TGTGCCAGCAGCCAAGATGGGGGGGGAGGGTTTACAATTCGGAATGAGCAGTTCTTC. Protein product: CASSQDGGGGFTIRNEQFF.

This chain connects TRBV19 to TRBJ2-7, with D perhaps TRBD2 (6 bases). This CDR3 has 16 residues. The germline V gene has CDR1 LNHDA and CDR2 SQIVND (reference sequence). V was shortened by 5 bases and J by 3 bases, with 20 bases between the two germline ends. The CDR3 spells CASSVLPAGPNYEQYF. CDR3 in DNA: TGTGCCAGTAGTGTACTACCGGCGGGGCCCAACTACGAGCAGTACTTC.

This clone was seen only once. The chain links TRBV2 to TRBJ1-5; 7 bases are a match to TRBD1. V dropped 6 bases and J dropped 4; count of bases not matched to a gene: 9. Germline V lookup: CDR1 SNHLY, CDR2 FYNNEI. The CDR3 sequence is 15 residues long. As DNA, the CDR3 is TGTGCCAGCAGGGGGGACAGCCGGTTTAATCAGCCCCAGCATTTT. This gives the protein CASRGDSRFNQPQHF.

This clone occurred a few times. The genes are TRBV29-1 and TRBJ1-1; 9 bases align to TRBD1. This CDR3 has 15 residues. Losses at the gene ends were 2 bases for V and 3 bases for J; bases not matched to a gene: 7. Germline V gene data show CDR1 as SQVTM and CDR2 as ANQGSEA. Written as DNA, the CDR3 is TGCAGCGTTGAATTAACAGGGGGCGACGACACTGAAGCTTTCTTT. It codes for CSVELTGGDDTEAFF.

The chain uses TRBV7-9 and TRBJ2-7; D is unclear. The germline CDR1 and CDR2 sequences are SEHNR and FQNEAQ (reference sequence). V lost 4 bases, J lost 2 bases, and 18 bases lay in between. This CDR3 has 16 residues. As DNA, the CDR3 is TGTGCCAGCAGCTCCACGTGGCAGGCCTTCACCTACGAGCAGTACTTC. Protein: CASSSTWQAFTYEQYF.

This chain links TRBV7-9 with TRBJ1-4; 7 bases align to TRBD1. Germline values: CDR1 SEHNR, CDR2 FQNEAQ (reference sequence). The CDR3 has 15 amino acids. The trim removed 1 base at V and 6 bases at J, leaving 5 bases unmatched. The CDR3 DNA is TGTGCCAGCAGCTTAGTCTTCAGGGGGTATGAAAAACTGTTTTTT. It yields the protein CASSLVFRGYEKLFF.

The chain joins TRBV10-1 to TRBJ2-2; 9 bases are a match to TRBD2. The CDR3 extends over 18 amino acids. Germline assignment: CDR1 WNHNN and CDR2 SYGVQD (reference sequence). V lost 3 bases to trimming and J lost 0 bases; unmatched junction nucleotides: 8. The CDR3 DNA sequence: TGCGCCAGCAGTGATGGAGTAGCGGGGGTCTCGAACACCGGGGAGCTGTTTTTT. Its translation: CASSDGVAGVSNTGELFF.

CDR3 amino acids: CATSTGTSEQFF. The DNA for the CDR3 is TGTGCCACCTCGACTGGGACTTCTGAGCAGTTCTTC. The chain carries TRBV6-6 and TRBJ2-1; D is perhaps TRBD2 (6 bases). V was pared by 10 bases and J by 9 bases, with 16 bases between. Germline V gene lookup returns CDR1 MNHNY and CDR2 SVGAGI (reference sequence). The CDR3 contains 12 residues.

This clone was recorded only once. The CDR3 sequence is CASSQQVATNEKLFF. The CDR3 region has the DNA TGTGCCAGTAGTCAACAGGTTGCAACTAATGAAAAACTGTTTTTT. The V call is TRBV19, the J call TRBJ1-4, with a possible D match to TRBD1 (5 bases). The germline CDR1 and CDR2 sequences are LNHDA and SQIVND (reference sequence). The V and J ends lost 5 bases and 0 bases respectively, with 10 bases between them. The CDR3 consists of 15 residues.

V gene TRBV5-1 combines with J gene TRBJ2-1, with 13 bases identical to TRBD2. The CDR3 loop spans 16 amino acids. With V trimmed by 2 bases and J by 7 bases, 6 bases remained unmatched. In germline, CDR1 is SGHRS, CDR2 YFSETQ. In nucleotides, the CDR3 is TGCGCCAGCAGCTTCTCCCCGGGACTAGCGGGAAATGAGCAGTTCTTC. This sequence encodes CASSFSPGLAGNEQFF.

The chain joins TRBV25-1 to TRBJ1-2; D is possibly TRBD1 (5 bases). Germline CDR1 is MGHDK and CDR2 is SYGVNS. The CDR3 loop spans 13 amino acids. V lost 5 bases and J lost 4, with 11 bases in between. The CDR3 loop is CASSLGGSYGYTF. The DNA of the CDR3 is TGTGCCAGCAGTCTGGGGGGGAGCTATGGCTACACCTTC.

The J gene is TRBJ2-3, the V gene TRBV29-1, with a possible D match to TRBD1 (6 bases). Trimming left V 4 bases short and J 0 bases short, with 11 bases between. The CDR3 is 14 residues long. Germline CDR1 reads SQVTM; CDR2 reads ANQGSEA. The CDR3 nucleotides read TGCAGCGTTGGAGGACAGTCTAGCACAGATACGCAGTATTTT. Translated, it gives CSVGGQSSTDTQYF.

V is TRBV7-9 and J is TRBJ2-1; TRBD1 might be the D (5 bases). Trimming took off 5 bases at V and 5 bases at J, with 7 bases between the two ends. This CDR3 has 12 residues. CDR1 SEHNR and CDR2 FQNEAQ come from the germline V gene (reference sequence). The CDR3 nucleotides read TGTGCCAGCAGCCACAGGAACAATGAGCAGTTCTTC. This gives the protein CASSHRNNEQFF.

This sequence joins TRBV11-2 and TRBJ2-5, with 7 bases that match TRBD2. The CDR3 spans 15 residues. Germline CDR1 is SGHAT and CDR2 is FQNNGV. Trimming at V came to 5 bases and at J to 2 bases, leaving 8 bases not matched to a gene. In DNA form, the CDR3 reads TGTGCCAGCAGCCGAGAACCCGGGGGGCAAGAGACCCAGTACTTC. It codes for CASSREPGGQETQYF.

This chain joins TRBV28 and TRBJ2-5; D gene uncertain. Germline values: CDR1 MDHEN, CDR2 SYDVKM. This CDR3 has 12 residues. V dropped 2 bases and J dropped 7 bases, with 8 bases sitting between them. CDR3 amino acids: CASSLGSVTQYF. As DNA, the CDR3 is TGTGCCAGCAGTTTAGGTTCAGTGACCCAGTACTTC. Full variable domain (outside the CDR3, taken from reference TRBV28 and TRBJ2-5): DVKVTQSSRYLVKRTGEKVFLECVQDMDHENMFWYRQDPGLGLRLIYFSYDVKMKEKGDIPEGYSVSREKKERFSLILESASTNQTSMYLCASSLGSVTQYFGPGTRLLVL.

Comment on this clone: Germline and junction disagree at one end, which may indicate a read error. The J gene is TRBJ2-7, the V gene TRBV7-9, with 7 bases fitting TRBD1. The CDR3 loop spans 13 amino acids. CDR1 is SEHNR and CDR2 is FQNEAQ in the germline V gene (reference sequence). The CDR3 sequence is CSSSLGQYYEQYF. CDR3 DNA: TGTTCCAGCAGCCTGGGACAGTACTACGAGCAGTACTTC.

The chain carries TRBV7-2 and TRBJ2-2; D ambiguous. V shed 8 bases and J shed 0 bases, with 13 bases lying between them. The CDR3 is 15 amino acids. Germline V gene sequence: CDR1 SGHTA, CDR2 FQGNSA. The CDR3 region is CASGKQFANTGELFF. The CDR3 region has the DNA TGTGCCAGCGGCAAACAATTCGCGAACACCGGGGAGCTGTTTTTT.

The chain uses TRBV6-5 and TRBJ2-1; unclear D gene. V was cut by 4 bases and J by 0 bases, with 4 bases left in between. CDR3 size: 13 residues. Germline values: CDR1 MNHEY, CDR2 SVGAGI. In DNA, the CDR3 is TGTGCCAGCAGTTCGAGCTCCTACAATGAGCAGTTCTTC. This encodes CASSSSSYNEQFF.

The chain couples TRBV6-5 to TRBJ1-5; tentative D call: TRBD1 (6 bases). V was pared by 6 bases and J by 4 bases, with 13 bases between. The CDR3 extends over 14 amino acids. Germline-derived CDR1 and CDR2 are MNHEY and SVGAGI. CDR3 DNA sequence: TGTGCCAGCAGGCAGGCGGGGGCGAATCAGCCCCAGCATTTT. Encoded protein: CASRQAGANQPQHF.

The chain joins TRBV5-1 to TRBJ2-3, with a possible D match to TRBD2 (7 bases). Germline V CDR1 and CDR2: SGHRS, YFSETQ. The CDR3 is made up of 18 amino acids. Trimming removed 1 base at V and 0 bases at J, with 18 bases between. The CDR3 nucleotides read TGCGCCAGCAGCTTGAGGGGGGGTAGCGGAGCAAGCACAGATACGCAGTATTTT. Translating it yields CASSLRGGSGASTDTQYF.

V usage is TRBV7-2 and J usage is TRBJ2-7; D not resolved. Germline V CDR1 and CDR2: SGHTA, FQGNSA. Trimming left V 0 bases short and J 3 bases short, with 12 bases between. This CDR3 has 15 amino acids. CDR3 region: CASSLAGTVSYEQYF. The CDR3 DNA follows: TGTGCCAGCAGCTTAGCGGGCACCGTAAGCTACGAGCAGTACTTC.